This TCR beta chain came from a study of neoadjuvant nivolumab and ipilimumab in lung cancer (TCRdb year 2020). About the study as a whole: In the NEOSTAR trial, nivolumab was administered intravenously at 3 mg/kg on days 1, 15 and 29, and the combination arm also received ipilimumab 1 mg/kg on day 1 only. Matched pretherapy and resected tumor pairs were analyzed for seven patients: four treated with nivolumab and three with nivolumab plus ipilimumab. The primary endpoint of the trial was the rate of major pathologic response (MPR) in the intention-to-treat population of each study arm. TCR repertoires were compared between pretherapy (baseline) peripheral blood and tumors resected at surgery after neoadjuvant immune checkpoint blockade. In the trial, approximately 42 patients with operable NSCLC were treated, of whom approximately 23 were randomized to nivolumab monotherapy and roughly 20 to nivolumab plus ipilimumab.

Overall study results and their limits: TCR sequencing was performed in a small number of samples. From pretherapy to surgery, tumor T-cell richness and clonality went up in three of three dual-therapy tumors, versus only two of four nivolumab-treated tumors. TCR richness in pretherapy blood showed a positive correlation with richness in tumors resected after neoadjuvant therapy (Spearman R ≈ 0.78). No significant correlation was found between TCR clonality and pathologic tumor regression, and only a single major-pathologic-response sample was available for the analysis of TCR clonality versus pathologic tumor regression. Resected tumors had greater TCR richness and clonality than tumor-adjacent uninvolved lung, and increases were observed in more dual-therapy-treated tumors.

This clone is labeled medium-sized (0.01 to 0.1%). It has no known antigen specificity. Per-base qualities were not stored, and no clone one base away is much larger. The sample's time point label is to be understood as: at surgical resection after neoadjuvant nivolumab +/- ipilimumab. The samples were obtained from NEOSTAR, a phase 2 randomized trial that tested neoadjuvant nivolumab or nivolumab plus ipilimumab, followed by surgery, in operable NSCLC. Measured from the cysteine to the phenylalanine, the CDR3 is 15 residues long. The entry retains the CDR3 DNA only, 45 bases that are in frame from base 1. CDR1 and CDR2 are read off the germline V gene as MDHEN and SYDVKM. V gives up 5 bases and J gives up 2 bases, and the segment between their germline ends measures 15 bases. The method was the immunoSEQ multiplex PCR assay. The authors processed their data as follows. Richness and clonality were used to summarize the repertoires, and clones that significantly expanded or contracted between pre- and post-therapy samples were identified. TCRdb provides this immuneACCESS table in a form limited to in-frame rearrangements. Some clones are lacking; in checked studies, under half of them reflect an unresolved V gene, and why the rest are absent is not known. Clone size and the V and J calls come from that table; the DNA yielded D and trimming. Across this sample there are some 28,000 clones, with 75% to 85% seen only once. 4.5% to 5.5% of the sample comes from the top ten.

The TCR sequence derives from an adult with non-small cell lung cancer. The source material was tumor tissue, sampled after neoadjuvant nivolumab, alone or with ipilimumab, at or shortly before surgery. Rearrangement joined TRBV28 to TRBJ1-2; no D gene is confidently identified. The sequenced DNA is TGTGCCAGCAGTGCCGCAGGAAGAATAAACTATGGCTACACCTTC. Its coded protein is CASSAAGRINYGYTF.